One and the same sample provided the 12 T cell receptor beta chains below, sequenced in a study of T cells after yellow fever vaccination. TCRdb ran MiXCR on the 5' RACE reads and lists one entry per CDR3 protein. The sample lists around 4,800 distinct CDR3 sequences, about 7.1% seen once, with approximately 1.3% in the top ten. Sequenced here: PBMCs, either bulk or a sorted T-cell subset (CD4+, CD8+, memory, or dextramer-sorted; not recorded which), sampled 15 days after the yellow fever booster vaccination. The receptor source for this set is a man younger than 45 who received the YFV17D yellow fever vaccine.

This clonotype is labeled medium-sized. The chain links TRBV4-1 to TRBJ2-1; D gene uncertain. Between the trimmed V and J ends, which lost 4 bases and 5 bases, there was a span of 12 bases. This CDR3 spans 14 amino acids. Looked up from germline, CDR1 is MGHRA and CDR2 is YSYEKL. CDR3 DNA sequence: TGCGCCAGCAGCCGACCCTCTCTTAACAATGAGCAGTTCTTC. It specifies CASSRPSLNNEQFF.

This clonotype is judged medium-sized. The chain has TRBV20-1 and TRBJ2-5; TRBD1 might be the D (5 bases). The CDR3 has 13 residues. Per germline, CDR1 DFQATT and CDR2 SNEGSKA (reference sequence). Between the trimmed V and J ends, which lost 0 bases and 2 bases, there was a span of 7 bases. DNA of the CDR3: TGCAGTGCTAGAGATACAGGACAAGAGACCCAGTACTTC. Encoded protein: CSARDTGQETQYF.

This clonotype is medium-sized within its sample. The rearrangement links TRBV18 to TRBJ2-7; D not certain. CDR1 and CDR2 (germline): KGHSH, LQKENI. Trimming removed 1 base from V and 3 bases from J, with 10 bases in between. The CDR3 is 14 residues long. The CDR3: CASSPLATNYEQYF. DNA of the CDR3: TGTGCCAGCTCACCACTCGCGACAAACTACGAGCAGTACTTC.

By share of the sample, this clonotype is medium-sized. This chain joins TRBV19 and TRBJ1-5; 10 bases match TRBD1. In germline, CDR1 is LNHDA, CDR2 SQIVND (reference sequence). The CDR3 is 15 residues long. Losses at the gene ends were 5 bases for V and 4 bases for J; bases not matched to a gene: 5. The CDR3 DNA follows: TGTGCCAGTAGTCCGGGACAGGGGTTGAATCAGCCCCAGCATTTT. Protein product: CASSPGQGLNQPQHF.

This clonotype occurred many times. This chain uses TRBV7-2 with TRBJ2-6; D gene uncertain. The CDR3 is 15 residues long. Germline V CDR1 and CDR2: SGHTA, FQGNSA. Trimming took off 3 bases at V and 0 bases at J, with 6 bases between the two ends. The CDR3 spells CASSFDGSGANVLTF. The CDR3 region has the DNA TGTGCCAGCAGCTTCGACGGCTCTGGGGCCAACGTCCTGACTTTC.

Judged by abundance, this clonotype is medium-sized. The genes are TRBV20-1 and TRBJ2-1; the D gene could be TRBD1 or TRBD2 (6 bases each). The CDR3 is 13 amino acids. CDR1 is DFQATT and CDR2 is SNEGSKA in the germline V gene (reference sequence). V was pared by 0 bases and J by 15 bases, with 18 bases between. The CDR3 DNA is TGCAGTGCTAGAGATGCAGGGGAGGAACAGCCGTTCTTC. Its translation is CSARDAGEEQPFF.

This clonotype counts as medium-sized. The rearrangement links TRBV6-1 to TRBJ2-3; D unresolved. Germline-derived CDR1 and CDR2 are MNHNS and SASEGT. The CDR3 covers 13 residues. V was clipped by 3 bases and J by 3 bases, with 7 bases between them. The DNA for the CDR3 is TGTGCCAGCAGTGATGTACAGACAGATACGCAGTATTTT. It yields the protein CASSDVQTDTQYF.

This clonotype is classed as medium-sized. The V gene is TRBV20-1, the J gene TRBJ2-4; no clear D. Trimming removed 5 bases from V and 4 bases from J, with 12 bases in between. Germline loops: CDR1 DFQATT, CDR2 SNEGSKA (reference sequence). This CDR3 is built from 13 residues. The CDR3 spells CSAVALEKNIQYF. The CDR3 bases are TGCAGTGCTGTGGCCCTGGAGAAAAACATTCAGTACTTC.

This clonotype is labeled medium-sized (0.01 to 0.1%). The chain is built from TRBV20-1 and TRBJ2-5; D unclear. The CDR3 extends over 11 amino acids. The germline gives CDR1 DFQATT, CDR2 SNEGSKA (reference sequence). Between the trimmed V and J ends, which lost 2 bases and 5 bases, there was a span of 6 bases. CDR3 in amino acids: CSARTRETQYF. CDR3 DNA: TGCAGTGCTAGAACTCGGGAGACCCAGTACTTC.

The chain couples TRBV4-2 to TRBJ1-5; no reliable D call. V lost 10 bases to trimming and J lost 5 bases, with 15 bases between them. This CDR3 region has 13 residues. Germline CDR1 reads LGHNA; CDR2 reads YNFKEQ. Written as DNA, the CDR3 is TGTGCCATCGGCCCGGAGCCCGATCAGCCCCAGCATTTT. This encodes CAIGPEPDQPQHF.

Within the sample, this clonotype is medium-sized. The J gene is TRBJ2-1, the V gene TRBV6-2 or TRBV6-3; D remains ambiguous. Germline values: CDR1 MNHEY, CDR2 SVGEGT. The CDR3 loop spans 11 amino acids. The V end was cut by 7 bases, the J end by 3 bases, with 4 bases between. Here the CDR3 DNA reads TGTGCCAGCACGGACTACAATGAGCAGTTCTTC. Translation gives CASTDYNEQFF.

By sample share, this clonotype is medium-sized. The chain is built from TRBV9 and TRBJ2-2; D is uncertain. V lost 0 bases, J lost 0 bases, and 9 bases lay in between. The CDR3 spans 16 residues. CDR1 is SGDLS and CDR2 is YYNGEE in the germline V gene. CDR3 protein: CASSVGVSPNTGELFF. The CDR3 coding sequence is TGTGCCAGCAGCGTAGGAGTATCTCCGAACACCGGGGAGCTGTTTTTT.